Listed below are T cell receptor beta chains from one sample, sequenced in a study of T cells in Graves' hyperthyroidism and ophthalmopathy. TCRdb re-derived calls from the multiplex PCR reads in MiXCR, one entry per CDR3 protein. Among over 500,000 distinct CDR3 sequences listed, roughly 15% were seen once. Specimen: blood. Receptors were obtained from a woman in her forties with Graves' hyperthyroidism. Each CDR3 is given with its conserved first and last residue.

V gene: TRBV6-1
J gene: TRBJ1-1
CDR3 length: 14
CDR3 protein: CASSHRDGNTEAFF

V gene: TRBV20-1
J gene: TRBJ1-1
CDR3 length: 13
CDR3 protein: CSASLPRNTEAFF

V gene: TRBV4-2
J gene: TRBJ2-7
CDR3 length: 15
CDR3 protein: CASSLYRDNSYEQYF

V gene: TRBV29-1
J gene: TRBJ2-3
CDR3 length: 17
CDR3 protein: CSVEDLGGFRTRDTQYF

V gene: TRBV28
J gene: TRBJ2-1
CDR3 length: 14
CDR3 protein: CASTPPGPPGEQFF

V gene: TRBV5-8
J gene: TRBJ1-2
CDR3 length: 13
CDR3 protein: CASRTSGRYGYTF

V gene: TRBV28
J gene: TRBJ2-1
CDR3 length: 15
CDR3 protein: CASSSTGPSYNEQFF

V gene: TRBV29-1
J gene: TRBJ2-3
CDR3 length: 10
CDR3 protein: CSGGGDTQYF

V gene: TRBV19
J gene: TRBJ1-5
CDR3 length: 14
CDR3 protein: CASLPTGPSQPQHF

V gene: TRBV15
J gene: TRBJ2-2
CDR3 length: 12
CDR3 protein: CATEVGDGELFF